This TCR beta chain is from a study of T cell changes during pregnancy in multiple sclerosis. V was cut by 4 bases and J by 4 bases, with 19 bases left in between. Looked up from germline, CDR1 is SGHRS and CDR2 is YFSETQ. The CDR3 is 16 amino acids. Assay used: immunoSEQ multiplex PCR; TCRdb lists only in-frame clones, some missing. The sample yields roughly 40,000 clones, around 90% seen once. The chain uses TRBV5-1 and TRBJ2-3; D is possibly TRBD2 (7 bases). This receptor was obtained from a female donor with multiple sclerosis, enrolled in a pregnancy study. The material was peripheral blood, obtained before pregnancy. In DNA, the CDR3 is TGCGCCAGCAGCCCCCTACAGGGAGGGAGCGCAGATACGCAGTATTTT. Amino acids: CASSPLQGGSADTQYF.